A selection of T cell receptor beta chains follows, all from one sample in a study of HIV-infected patients and healthy controls. TCRdb passed the 5' RACE reads through MiXCR, listing each CDR3 protein once. The table has around 26,000 distinct CDR3 sequences, under 9.5% seen once; the top ten hold almost 4%. Specimen: blood. These receptors were collected from an adult in good health. Both conserved end residues are part of each CDR3. D genes are given only for firm matches. Only some rows state a clone size, as once, few, many or a class for expanded clones.

d_call j_call clone_size v_call cdr3_nt cdr3_aa
- TRBJ1-6 many TRBV15 TGTGCCACCAGCTTCTCTACGGGGTACGGTTCACCCCTCCACTTT CATSFSTGYGSPLHF
- TRBJ1-2 many TRBV7-2 TGTGCCAGCAGCCCCCAGGGCTATGGCTACACCTTC CASSPQGYGYTF
- TRBJ1-2 medium-sized TRBV10-3 TGTGCCATCAGTGTCCGACAGGACTATGGCTACACCTTC CAISVRQDYGYTF
- TRBJ2-7 - TRBV29-1 TGCAGCGTACCCGGGACTGTATCAGAGCAGTACTTC CSVPGTVSEQYF
- TRBJ2-3 many TRBV7-2 TGTGCCAGCAGCTTCGACGGGTCGTATAGAGGAGATACGCAGTATTTT CASSFDGSYRGDTQYF
- TRBJ1-1 - TRBV27 TGTGCCAGCTCACCCAGGCACCTGCTTAAGAACACTGAAGCTTTCTTT CASSPRHLLKNTEAFF
- TRBJ1-1 many TRBV29-1 TGCAGCGTTGAAAAAGGGGACACTGAAGCTTTCTTT CSVEKGDTEAFF
- TRBJ2-3 - TRBV5-1 TGCGCCAGCAGCTTGGACGGGACAAAAAGCACAGATACGCAGTATTTT CASSLDGTKSTDTQYF
TRBD2 TRBJ2-2 many TRBV3-1 TGTGCCAGCAGCCAATTACTAGCGGCAAACACCGGGGAGCTGTTTTTT CASSQLLAANTGELFF
TRBD2 TRBJ2-1 many TRBV6-2/TRBV6-3 TGTGCCTGCGGGACTAGCGAATACTCTGAGCAGTTCTTC CACGTSEYSEQFF
TRBD1 TRBJ1-2 - TRBV6-5 TGTGCCAGCAGTGAAGGGGGCGTCTATGGCTACACCTTC CASSEGGVYGYTF
- TRBJ1-2 - TRBV30 TGTGCCTGGAGCCACCCAGTGTCAGGAGGGAGATATGGCTACACCTTC CAWSHPVSGGRYGYTF
- TRBJ1-1 many TRBV20-1 TGCAGTGCTTCTCCAGCGGAGACAGCCTATAACACTGAAGCTTTCTTT CSASPAETAYNTEAFF
TRBD1 TRBJ1-6 - TRBV10-3 TGTGCCATCAGTCCGGGACAGGATAATTCACCCCTCCACTTT CAISPGQDNSPLHF
TRBD2 TRBJ2-1 many TRBV29-1 TGCAGCGTTGTCCCTCGGACTAGGAATGAGCAGTTCTTC CSVVPRTRNEQFF
- TRBJ1-2 medium-sized TRBV10-3 TGTGCCATCAGTGCTGAGGTAAAGGATGGCTACACCTTC CAISAEVKDGYTF
- TRBJ1-1 medium-sized TRBV6-6 TGTGCCAGCAGAATTCTCGAAGCTTTCTTT CASRILEAFF
TRBD1 TRBJ1-2 many TRBV30 TGTGCCTGGAGTGTTCGGAGGGGGCATGGCTACACCTTC CAWSVRRGHGYTF
- TRBJ1-3 many TRBV14 TGTGCCAGCAGCCCCCTCTCTGGGGGAAACACCATATATTTT CASSPLSGGNTIYF
- TRBJ2-5 many TRBV20-1 TGCAGTGGGGGGGACGGGAACTGGGAGACCCAGTACTTC CSGGDGNWETQYF
TRBD1 TRBJ2-5 many TRBV7-2 TGTGCCAGCAGCAGACAGGGTAGGGAGACCCAGTACTTC CASSRQGRETQYF
- TRBJ1-4 many TRBV6-2/TRBV6-3 TGTGCCAGCACCACTCCCGAGACGGGAAATGAAAAACTGTTTTTT CASTTPETGNEKLFF